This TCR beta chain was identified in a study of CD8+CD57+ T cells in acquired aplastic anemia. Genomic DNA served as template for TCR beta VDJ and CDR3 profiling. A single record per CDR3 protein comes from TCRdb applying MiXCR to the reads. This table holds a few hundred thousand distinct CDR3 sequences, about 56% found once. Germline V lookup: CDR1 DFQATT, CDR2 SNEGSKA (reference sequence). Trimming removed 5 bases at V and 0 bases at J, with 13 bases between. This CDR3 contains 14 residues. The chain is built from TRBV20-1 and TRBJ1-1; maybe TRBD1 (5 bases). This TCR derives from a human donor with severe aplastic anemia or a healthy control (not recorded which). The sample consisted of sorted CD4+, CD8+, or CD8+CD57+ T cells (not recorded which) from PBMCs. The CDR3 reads CSARKGPLNTEAFF. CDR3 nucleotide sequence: TGCAGTGCTCGGAAGGGACCGTTGAACACTGAAGCTTTCTTT.